This T cell receptor beta chain was found in a study of blood T cell repertoires in COVID-19. On the study more broadly: The study drew acute and convalescent COVID-19 samples from the United States, Italy and Spain. In each case, the material was cDNA or gDNA derived from T cells, B-cell-depleted T cells, or PBMCs.

Between the trimmed V and J ends, which lost 5 bases and 6 bases, there was a span of 7 bases. Germline CDR1 is LGHDT and CDR2 is YNNKEL (reference sequence). This CDR3 is built from 11 residues. In the original analysis: It was from reference gene primer amplification that nucleated cell counts were estimated. The method was immunoSEQ multiplex PCR; TCRdb's version includes in-frame clones alone and lacks a portion of them. V, J and clone size derive from that table, while D and trimming were established from the DNA sequence. The table has 55,000 or so clones, 88% seen once. The sequenced sample consisted of peripheral blood. This receptor was obtained from a man aged 60 to 69 with active COVID-19. This sequence joins TRBV3-1 (or the pseudogene TRBV3-2) and TRBJ1-2, with D unclear. The CDR3 DNA reads TGTGCCAGCAGCTCACGCGATGGCTACACCTTC. Translation gives CASSSRDGYTF.